Listed below are T cell receptor beta chains from one sample, sequenced in a study of radiotherapy plus CTLA-4 blockade in lung cancer. Sequencing used immunoSEQ multiplex PCR; TCRdb keeps in-frame clones, though not all of them. The sample shows about 12,000 clones, around 84% of them seen only once. This specimen consisted of peripheral blood, obtained from a patient treated with radiotherapy plus ipilimumab. Receptors originate from a human donor with non-small cell lung cancer that progressed on radiotherapy plus ipilimumab. Both conserved end residues are part of each CDR3. D genes are given only for firm matches. A clone size is listed for some rows: how often the clone was seen (once, few, many), or a class if it is expanded.

V: TRBV2; size: -; D: -; J: TRBJ1-5; CDR3: CASSERPGTISNQPQHF; DNA: TGTGCCAGCAGTGAGCGTCCAGGAACTATTAGCAATCAGCCCCAGCATTTT
V: TRBV4-2; size: -; D: TRBD2; J: TRBJ2-3; CDR3: CASSQLSGGAGHIFADTQYF; DNA: TGTGCCAGCAGCCAACTTAGCGGGGGGGCCGGGCACATTTTTGCAGATACGCAGTATTTT
V: TRBV4-1; size: -; D: -; J: TRBJ2-2; CDR3: CASSLGALSNTGELFF; DNA: TGCGCCAGCAGCCTAGGGGCACTATCGAACACCGGGGAGCTGTTTTTT
V: TRBV18; size: -; D: TRBD1; J: TRBJ1-2; CDR3: CASSPQTGKDGYTF; DNA: TGTGCCAGCTCACCACAGACAGGGAAGGATGGCTACACCTTC
V: TRBV29-1; size: once; D: -; J: TRBJ1-2; CDR3: CSVEGYGYTF; DNA: TGCAGCGTTGAAGGCTATGGCTACACCTTC
V: TRBV4-2; size: -; D: -; J: TRBJ1-3; CDR3: CASSQGPSETGNTIYF; DNA: TGTGCCAGCAGCCAAGGACCCTCGGAGACTGGAAACACCATATATTTT
V: TRBV6-5; size: -; D: -; J: TRBJ1-2; CDR3: CASSGRDYGYTF; DNA: TGTGCCAGCAGTGGGAGGGACTATGGCTACACCTTC
V: TRBV4-3; size: -; D: TRBD1; J: TRBJ1-6; CDR3: CASSLIQGDNSPLHF; DNA: TGCGCCAGCAGCCTAATTCAGGGGGATAATTCACCCCTCCACTTT
V: TRBV5-1; size: -; D: TRBD1; J: TRBJ1-4; CDR3: CASSLDGRGEEKLFF; DNA: TGCGCCAGCAGCTTGGACGGCAGGGGGGAAGAAAAACTGTTTTTT
V: TRBV6-5; size: -; D: -; J: TRBJ2-1; CDR3: CASIQDRHNEQFF; DNA: TGTGCCAGCATACAGGACAGACACAATGAGCAGTTCTTC
V: TRBV19; size: -; D: TRBD2; J: TRBJ2-1; CDR3: CASSISGGVYNEQFF; DNA: TGTGCCAGTAGTATTAGCGGGGGGGTTTACAATGAGCAGTTCTTC
V: TRBV6-4; size: -; D: -; J: TRBJ2-7; CDR3: CASSESRSSYEQYF; DNA: TGTGCCAGCAGTGAAAGCCGGAGCTCCTACGAGCAGTACTTC
V: TRBV6-6; size: -; D: -; J: TRBJ1-1; CDR3: CASSPLGGTEAFF; DNA: TGTGCCAGCAGTCCCTTGGGGGGCACTGAAGCTTTCTTT
V: TRBV5-4; size: few; D: -; J: TRBJ1-1; CDR3: CASSLQNTEAFF; DNA: TGTGCCAGCAGCTTGCAAAACACTGAAGCTTTCTTT
V: TRBV6-1; size: -; D: -; J: TRBJ2-7; CDR3: CASSEVGTVLEQYF; DNA: TGTGCCAGCAGTGAAGTGGGCACCGTACTCGAGCAGTACTTC